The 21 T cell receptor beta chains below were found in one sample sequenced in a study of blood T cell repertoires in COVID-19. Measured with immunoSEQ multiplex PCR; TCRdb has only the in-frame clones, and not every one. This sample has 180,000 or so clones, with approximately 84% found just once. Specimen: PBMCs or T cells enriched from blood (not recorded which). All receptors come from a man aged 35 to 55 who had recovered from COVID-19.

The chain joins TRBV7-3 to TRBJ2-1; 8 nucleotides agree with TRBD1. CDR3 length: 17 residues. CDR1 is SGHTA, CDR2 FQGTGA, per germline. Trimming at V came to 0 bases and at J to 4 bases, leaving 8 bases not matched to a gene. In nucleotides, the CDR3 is TGTGCCAGCAGCTTAACGTTTATGGGACAGGAGTACAATGAGCAGTTCTTC. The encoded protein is CASSLTFMGQEYNEQFF.

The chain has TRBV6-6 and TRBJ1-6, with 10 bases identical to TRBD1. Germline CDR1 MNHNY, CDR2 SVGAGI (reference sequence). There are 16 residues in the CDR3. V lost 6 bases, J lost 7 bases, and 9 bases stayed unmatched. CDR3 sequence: CASSPDRGIRNSPLHF. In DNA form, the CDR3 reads TGTGCCAGCAGCCCGGACAGGGGGATAAGGAATTCACCCCTCCACTTT.

CDR3 DNA: TGTGCCACCAGCACAGCTAGGACAGCTAACACTGAAGCTTTCTTT. As protein: CATSTARTANTEAFF. The genes are TRBV15 and TRBJ1-1; a possible D gene is TRBD1 (6 bases). The germline V gene encodes CDR1 LNHNV and CDR2 YYDKDF (reference sequence). The CDR3 totals 15 residues. The germline V and J ends were trimmed by 4 bases and 2 bases, with 14 bases remaining between them.

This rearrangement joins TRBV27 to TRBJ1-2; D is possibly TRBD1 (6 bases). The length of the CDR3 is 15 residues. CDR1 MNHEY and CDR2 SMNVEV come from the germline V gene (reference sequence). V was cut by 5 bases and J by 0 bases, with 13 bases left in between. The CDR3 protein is CASSLSTGTNYGYTF. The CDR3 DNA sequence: TGTGCCAGCAGTCTCTCGACAGGTACTAACTATGGCTACACCTTC.

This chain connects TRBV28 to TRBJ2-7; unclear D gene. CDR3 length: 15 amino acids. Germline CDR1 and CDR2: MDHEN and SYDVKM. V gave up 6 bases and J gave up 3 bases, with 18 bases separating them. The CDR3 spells CASRPLGFARYEQYF. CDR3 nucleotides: TGTGCCAGCAGACCCCTCGGGTTTGCCCGCTACGAGCAGTACTTC.

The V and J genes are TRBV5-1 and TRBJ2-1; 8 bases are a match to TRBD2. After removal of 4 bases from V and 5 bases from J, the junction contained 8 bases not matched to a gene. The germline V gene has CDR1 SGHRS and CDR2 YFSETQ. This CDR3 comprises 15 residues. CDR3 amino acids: CASSRAGVADNEQFF. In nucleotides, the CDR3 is TGCGCCAGCAGCCGAGCGGGGGTAGCGGACAATGAGCAGTTCTTC.

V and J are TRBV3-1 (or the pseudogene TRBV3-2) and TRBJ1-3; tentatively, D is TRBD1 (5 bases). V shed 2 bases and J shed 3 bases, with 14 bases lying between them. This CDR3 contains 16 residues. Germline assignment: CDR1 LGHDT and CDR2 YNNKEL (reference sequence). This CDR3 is CASSQRRAGNGNTIYF. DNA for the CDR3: TGTGCCAGCAGCCAACGCAGGGCCGGCAATGGAAACACCATATATTTT.

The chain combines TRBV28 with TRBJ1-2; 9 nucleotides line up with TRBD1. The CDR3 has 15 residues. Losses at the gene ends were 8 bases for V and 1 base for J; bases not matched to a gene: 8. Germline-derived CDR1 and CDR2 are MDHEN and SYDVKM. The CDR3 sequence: CASRDREGVNYGYTF. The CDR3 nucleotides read TGTGCCAGCCGGGACAGGGAGGGAGTTAACTATGGCTACACCTTC.

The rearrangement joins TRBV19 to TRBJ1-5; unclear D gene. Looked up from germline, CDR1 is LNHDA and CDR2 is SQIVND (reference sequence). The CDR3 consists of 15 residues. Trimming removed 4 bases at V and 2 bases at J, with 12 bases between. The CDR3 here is CASSKEVAGNQPQHF. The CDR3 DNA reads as TGTGCCAGTAGTAAGGAAGTGGCGGGCAATCAGCCCCAGCATTTT.

CDR3 amino acids: CASSLTGSGGDSGANVLTF. The CDR3 DNA reads TGTGCCAGCAGCTTGACAGGGAGCGGCGGGGATTCTGGGGCCAACGTCCTGACTTTC. The rearrangement joins TRBV7-9 to TRBJ2-6, with D perhaps TRBD1 (7 bases). In germline, CDR1 is SEHNR, CDR2 FQNEAQ (reference sequence). Trimming shortened V by 3 bases and J by 1 base, and 19 bases separated the two germline ends. This CDR3 contains 19 residues.

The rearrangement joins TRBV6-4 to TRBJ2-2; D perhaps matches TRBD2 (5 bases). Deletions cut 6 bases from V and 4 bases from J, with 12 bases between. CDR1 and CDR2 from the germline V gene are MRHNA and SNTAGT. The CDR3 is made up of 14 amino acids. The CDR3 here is CASSRTPGTGELFF. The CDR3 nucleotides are TGTGCCAGCAGCCGGACTCCCGGCACCGGGGAGCTGTTTTTT.

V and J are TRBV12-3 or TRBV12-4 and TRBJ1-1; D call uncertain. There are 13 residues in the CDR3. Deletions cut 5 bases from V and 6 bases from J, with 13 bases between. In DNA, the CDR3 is TGTGCCAGCAGTCCCGCCTCGGTCCCTGAAGCTTTCTTT. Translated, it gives CASSPASVPEAFF.

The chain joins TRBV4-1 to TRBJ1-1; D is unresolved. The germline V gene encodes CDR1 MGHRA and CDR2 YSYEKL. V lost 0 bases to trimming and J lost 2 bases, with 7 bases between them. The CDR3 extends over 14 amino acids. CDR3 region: CASSQDGANTEAFF. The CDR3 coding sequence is TGCGCCAGCAGCCAAGATGGAGCCAACACTGAAGCTTTCTTT.

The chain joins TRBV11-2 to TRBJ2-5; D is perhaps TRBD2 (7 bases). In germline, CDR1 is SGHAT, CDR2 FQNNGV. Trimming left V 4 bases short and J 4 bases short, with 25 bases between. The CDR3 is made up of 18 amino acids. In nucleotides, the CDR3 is TGTGCCAGCAGCTCTACTCTATTAGGGGGGGGCTACCGAGAGACCCAGTACTTC. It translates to CASSSTLLGGGYRETQYF.

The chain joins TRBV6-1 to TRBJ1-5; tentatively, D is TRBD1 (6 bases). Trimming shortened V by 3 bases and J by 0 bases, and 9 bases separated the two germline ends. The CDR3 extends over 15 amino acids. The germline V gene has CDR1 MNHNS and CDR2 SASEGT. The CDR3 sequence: CASSETGDSNQPQHF. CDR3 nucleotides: TGTGCCAGCAGTGAGACAGGCGATAGCAATCAGCCCCAGCATTTT.

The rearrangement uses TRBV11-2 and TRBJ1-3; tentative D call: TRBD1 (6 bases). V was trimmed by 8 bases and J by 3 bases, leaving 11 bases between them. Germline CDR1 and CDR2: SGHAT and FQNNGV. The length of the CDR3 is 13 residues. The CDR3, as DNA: TGTGCCAGCGACTGGACAGTTGGAAACACCATATATTTT. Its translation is CASDWTVGNTIYF.

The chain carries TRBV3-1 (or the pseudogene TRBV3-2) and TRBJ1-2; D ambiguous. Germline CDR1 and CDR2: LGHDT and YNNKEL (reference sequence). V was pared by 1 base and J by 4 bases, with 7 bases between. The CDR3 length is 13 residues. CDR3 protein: CASSQGLSYGYTF. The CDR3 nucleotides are TGTGCCAGCAGCCAAGGACTCTCCTATGGCTACACCTTC.

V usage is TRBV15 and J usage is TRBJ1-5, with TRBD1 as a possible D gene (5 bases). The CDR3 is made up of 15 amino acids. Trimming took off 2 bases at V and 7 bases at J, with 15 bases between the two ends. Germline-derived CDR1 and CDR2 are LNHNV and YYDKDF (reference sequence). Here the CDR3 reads CATSRPTRVPQPQHF. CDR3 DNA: TGTGCCACCAGCAGACCGACCAGGGTTCCCCAGCCCCAGCATTTT. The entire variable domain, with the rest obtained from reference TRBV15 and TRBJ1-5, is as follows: DAMVIQNPRYQVTQFGKPVTLSCSQTLNHNVMYWYQQKSSQAPKLLFHYYDKDFNNEADTPDNFQSRRPNTSFCFLDIRSPGLGDTAMYLCATSRPTRVPQPQHFGDGTRLSIL.

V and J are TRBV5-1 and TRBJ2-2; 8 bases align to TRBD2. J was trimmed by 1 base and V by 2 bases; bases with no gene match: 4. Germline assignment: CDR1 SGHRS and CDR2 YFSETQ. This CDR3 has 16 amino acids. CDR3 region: CASSFSGGQNTGELFF. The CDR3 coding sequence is TGCGCCAGCAGCTTCTCGGGGGGGCAGAACACCGGGGAGCTGTTTTTT.

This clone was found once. The CDR3 coding sequence is TGTGCCAGCAGCTTAGGGAGGTTCTCTAACTATGGCTACACCTTC. This sequence encodes CASSLGRFSNYGYTF. The chain couples TRBV7-8 to TRBJ1-2; D uncertain. V gave up 1 base and J gave up 0 bases, with 9 bases separating them. The CDR3 extends over 15 amino acids. The germline V gene has CDR1 SGHVS and CDR2 FQNEAQ.

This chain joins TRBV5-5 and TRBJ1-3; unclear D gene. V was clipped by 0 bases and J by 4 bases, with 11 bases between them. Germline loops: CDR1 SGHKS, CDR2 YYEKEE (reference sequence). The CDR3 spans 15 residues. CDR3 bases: TGTGCCAGCAGCTTGGGGGCAGGTACCGGAAACACCATATATTTT. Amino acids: CASSLGAGTGNTIYF.